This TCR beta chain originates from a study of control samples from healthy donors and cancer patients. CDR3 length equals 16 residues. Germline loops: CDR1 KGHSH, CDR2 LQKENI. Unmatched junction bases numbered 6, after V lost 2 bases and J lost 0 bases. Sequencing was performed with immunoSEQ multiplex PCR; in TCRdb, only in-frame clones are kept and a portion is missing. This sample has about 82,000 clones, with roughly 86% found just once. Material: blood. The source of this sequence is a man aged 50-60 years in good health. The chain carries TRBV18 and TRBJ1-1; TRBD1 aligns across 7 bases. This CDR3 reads CASSPWAGGMNTEAFF. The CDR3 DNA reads TGTGCCAGCTCACCATGGGCAGGGGGAATGAACACTGAAGCTTTCTTT.